Below are 11 T cell receptor beta chains sequenced from a single sample in a study of CD8+ T cells in alopecia areata. Following extraction, RNA underwent reverse transcription to cDNA, which served as the sequencing template. Data came from immunoSEQ multiplex PCR; TCRdb stores just in-frame clones and leaves some out. Altogether about 110,000 clones were found in the sample, and no singletons occur. The material sequenced was lesional skin. These receptor sequences come from a C3H/HeJ mouse with alopecia areata. The MHC haplotype of this mouse line is H2-k.

By sample fraction, this clone is medium-sized. Mouse names are used for the genes. The read ends 4 residues before the CDR3 terminus; that terminus is restored from the germline J gene. This chain uses TRBV13-3 with TRBJ1-2, with D perhaps TRBD1 (6 bases). The CDR3 totals 11 residues. From germline, CDR1 is NNHDY and CDR2 SYVADS. The part of the CDR3 DNA that was read is TGTGCCAGCAGTGTCAGGGGC. This gives the protein CASSVRG. The entire CDR3 sequence reads CASSVRGDYTF.

This clone was counted between two and nine times. The gene symbols are mouse symbols. The sequenced fragment ends 4 residues before the CDR3 boundary, so the rest is inferred from the germline J gene. This chain connects TRBV13-1 to TRBJ2-3, with TRBD2 matching 7 bases. The CDR3 runs to 15 residues. V gave up 3 bases and J gave up 3 bases; unmatched junction bases: 7. The V gene's germline CDR1 is NSHNY and CDR2 SYGAGN. The CDR3 bases that were read are TGTGCCAGCAGTGGGTCGACGGGGGGGGCAGAA. This sequence encodes CASSGSTGGAE. The entire CDR3 is CASSGSTGGAETLYF.

A remark on this clone: The genes are named according to mouse. The read gets to within 4 residues of the CDR3 end, and the germline J gene fills in the rest. This chain links TRBV19 with TRBJ1-4; D is perhaps TRBD1 (6 bases). CDR3 length equals 16 residues. Deletions cut 4 bases from V and 0 bases from J, with 13 bases between. Germline CDR1 and CDR2: FNHDT and SITEND (reference sequence). The CDR3: CASSFPTGISNERLFF. CDR3 bases read: TGTGCCAGCAGTTTCCCCACAGGGATTTCCAACGAA.

This clone turned up a few times. Gene names follow the mouse nomenclature. The DNA read from the CDR3 is TGTGCCAGCAGTGAGGGGGGGGGCGCGATGGATGCT. This sequence encodes CASSEGGGAMDA. The full CDR3 protein reads CASSEGGGAMDAEQFF. The V call is TRBV13-3, the J call TRBJ2-1; 8 nucleotides align to TRBD2. The CDR3 end lies 4 residues beyond the end of the read and is filled in from the germline J gene. The J segment lost 5 bases and the V segment lost 2 bases, leaving 9 bases of the junction unmatched. The germline V gene encodes CDR1 NNHDY and CDR2 SYVADS. This CDR3 is 16 amino acids long.

Worth noting for this clone: Any gene name here is a mouse gene name. The CDR3 is cut off 4 residues early in the read; its end comes from the germline J gene. The genes are TRBV13-1 and TRBJ1-2, with 7 bases identical to TRBD1. The CDR3 extends over 13 amino acids. Germline CDR1 is NSHNY and CDR2 is SYGAGN. Partial CDR3 DNA: TGTGCCAGCAGTGATGACAGGGGATCC. Its protein product is CASSDDRGS. The complete CDR3 reads CASSDDRGSDYTF.

A word on this clone: Each gene name is a mouse one. The read ends 4 residues before the CDR3 terminus; that terminus is restored from the germline J gene. V and J are TRBV1 and TRBJ1-4; weak D call: TRBD1 (5 bases). The CDR3 extends over 16 amino acids. Germline assignment: CDR1 NSQYPW and CDR2 LRSPGD (reference sequence). The CDR3 DNA, read in part, is TGCACCTGCAGTGCAGATTGGCCAGGGAGGGGCGAA. Its translation: CTCSADWPGRGE. The whole CDR3 is CTCSADWPGRGERLFF.

With regard to this clone: Gene names are mouse gene names. The read terminates 4 residues ahead of where the CDR3 ends, so the germline J gene completes it. The chain combines TRBV14 with TRBJ2-7; possibly TRBD2 for D (5 bases). Germline V gene sequence: CDR1 SGHDT, CDR2 FRDEAV. The CDR3 is made up of 13 amino acids. CDR3 region: CASSPDLIYEQYF. CDR3 bases read: TGTGCCAGCAGTCCGGACTTAATTTAT.

With regard to this clone: Mouse names are used for the genes. The read ends 4 residues early relative to the CDR3; the germline J gene fills the gap. The chain joins TRBV13-3 to TRBJ2-4; 9 nucleotides match TRBD2. Germline assignment: CDR1 NNHDY and CDR2 SYVADS. The CDR3 has 15 amino acids. V shed 0 bases, J shed 3 bases, and the junction held 2 bases outside the gene matches. CDR3: CASSDDWGAQNTLYF. The covered CDR3 bases are TGTGCCAGCAGTGATGACTGGGGGGCACAAAAC. Variable domain in full (rest from reference TRBV13-3 and TRBJ2-4): EAAVTQSPRSKVAVTGGKVTLSCHQTNNHDYMYWYRQDTGHGLRLIHYSYVADSTEKGDIPDGYKASRPSQENFSLILELASLSQTAVYFCASSDDWGAQNTLYFGAGTRLSVL.

This clone was seen more than once but under ten times. Gene names are the mouse ones. With the read ending 4 residues before the CDR3 end, the germline J gene is used to fill in that end. The chain uses TRBV1 and TRBJ1-4, with 9 positions matching TRBD1. Germline V lookup: CDR1 NSQYPW, CDR2 LRSPGD (reference sequence). The CDR3 is 16 amino acids. V lost 0 bases to trimming and J lost 6 bases; unmatched junction nucleotides: 5. The CDR3 here is CTCSADQGTGYERLFF. The CDR3 DNA, read in part, is TGCACCTGCAGTGCAGATCAAGGGACAGGGTACGAA. Drawing the rest from reference TRBV1 and TRBJ1-4, the complete variable domain is VTLLEQNPRWRLVPRGQAVNLRCILKNSQYPWMSWYQQDLQKQLQWLFTLRSPGDKEVKSLPGADYLATRVTDTELRLQVANMSQGRTLYCTCSADQGTGYERLFFGHGTKLSVL.

There are many counts of this clone. Gene names are the mouse ones. The read terminates 4 residues before the CDR3 end, so the remaining end is supplied by the germline J gene. The V call is TRBV13-3, the J call TRBJ2-2; 8 bases align to TRBD1. CDR3 length equals 16 residues. Germline V CDR1 and CDR2: NNHDY, SYVADS. V lost 0 bases to trimming and J lost 2 bases; unmatched junction nucleotides: 3. Partial CDR3 DNA: TGTGCCAGCAGTGATGAGGCAGGGGGCAACACCGGG. Translated, it gives CASSDEAGGNTG. Given in full, the CDR3 is CASSDEAGGNTGQLYF.

Concerning this clone itself: Any gene name here is a mouse gene name. The observed sequence ends 4 residues before the CDR3 terminus, with the missing tail filled in from the germline J gene. The chain employs TRBV13-3 and TRBJ1-1, with 8 positions matching TRBD1. CDR1 NNHDY and CDR2 SYVADS come from the germline V gene. CDR3 size: 14 residues. V lost 5 bases to trimming and J lost 1 base; unmatched junction nucleotides: 4. CDR3: CASRSTGVNTEVFF. CDR3 DNA (partial): TGTGCCAGCAGGTCGACAGGGGTAAACACA.